Below are 16 T cell receptor beta chains sequenced from a single sample in a study of blood T cell repertoires in COVID-19. This table comes from immunoSEQ multiplex PCR, and its TCRdb copy is limited to in-frame clones, with some not included. The data hold roughly 270,000 clones, with over 75% observed a single time. Sample: peripheral blood. The receptors originated from a man aged 45-65 years with active or convalescent COVID-19.

V is TRBV24-1 and J is TRBJ2-2, with 9 bases identical to TRBD1. Germline values: CDR1 KGHDR, CDR2 SFDVKD. Trimming at V came to 4 bases and at J to 1 base, leaving 6 bases not matched to a gene. The CDR3 is 17 amino acids. CDR3: CATSDAEDRGNTGELFF. DNA of the CDR3: TGTGCCACCAGTGACGCCGAGGACAGGGGGAACACCGGGGAGCTGTTTTTT.

This clone has just one count. The chain couples TRBV12-3 or TRBV12-4 to TRBJ2-1; tentatively, D is TRBD2 (6 bases). Trimming cost V 3 bases and J 10 bases, with 13 bases left between them. The CDR3 has 13 residues. For the CDR3, the DNA is TGTGCCAGCAGTTTCGGGTCCGCGGGGGAGCAGTTCTTC. Amino acid sequence: CASSFGSAGEQFF.

The J gene is TRBJ2-5, the V gene TRBV7-3; no clear D. The V gene's germline CDR1 is SGHTA and CDR2 FQGTGA. Trimming stripped 5 bases from V and 3 bases from J, with 13 bases between. There are 14 residues in the CDR3. This CDR3 reads CASSRQDLEETQYF. The CDR3, as DNA: TGTGCCAGCAGCCGACAAGACCTCGAAGAGACCCAGTACTTC.

The V and J genes are TRBV5-3 and TRBJ1-5, with 8 bases fitting TRBD1. TRBV5-3 has ORF status, its function being uncertain. V gave up 2 bases and J gave up 4 bases; unmatched junction bases: 5. The CDR3 consists of 15 residues. The CDR3 DNA reads as TGTGCCAGAAGCTTCAGGGGGCTCGGGAATCAGCCCCAGCATTTT. Translation: CARSFRGLGNQPQHF.

The chain joins TRBV7-2 to TRBJ1-1, with TRBD1 matching 8 bases. This CDR3 spans 15 amino acids. CDR1 SGHTA and CDR2 FQGNSA come from the germline V gene. The ends lost 4 bases at V and 0 bases at J; junction bases unmatched: 4. CDR3 protein: CASSSMDRVNTEAFF. The CDR3 DNA reads TGTGCCAGCAGCTCGATGGACAGGGTGAACACTGAAGCTTTCTTT.

This clone showed up just once. Different DNA sequences within this sample yield the same CDR3. V and J are TRBV6-5 and TRBJ2-1; 11 positions agree with TRBD2. The germline gives CDR1 MNHEY, CDR2 SVGAGI. This CDR3 has 16 amino acids. Trimming at V came to 0 bases and at J to 9 bases, leaving 7 bases not matched to a gene. CDR3 amino acids: CASSYSGLAGGGEQFF. In DNA, the CDR3 is TGTGCCAGCAGTTACTCGGGGCTAGCGGGAGGTGGTGAGCAGTTCTTC.

The chain uses TRBV28 and TRBJ2-7; 8 positions agree with TRBD2. The CDR3 is 13 amino acids. Trimming took 7 bases from V and 4 from J; bases not matched to a gene: 6. Germline assignment: CDR1 MDHEN and CDR2 SYDVKM. The CDR3 DNA reads as TGTGCCAGCACGGGGGGGGGCTTATACGAGCAGTACTTC. Translation: CASTGGGLYEQYF.

V gene TRBV7-2 combines with J gene TRBJ2-1; D possibly corresponds to TRBD1 (5 bases). The germline V gene encodes CDR1 SGHTA and CDR2 FQGNSA. The ends were cut back, 5 bases at V and 7 bases at J, with 15 bases in the middle. CDR3 length equals 14 residues. The CDR3 DNA follows: TGTGCCAGCAGCACCCGGACAAGTACTAATGAGCAGTTCTTC. Translated, it gives CASSTRTSTNEQFF.

The chain is built from TRBV3-1 (or the pseudogene TRBV3-2) and TRBJ1-5; no reliable D call. Trimming stripped 0 bases from V and 15 bases from J, with 12 bases between. This CDR3 region has 12 residues. CDR1 and CDR2 (germline): LGHDT, YNNKEL (reference sequence). CDR3 DNA sequence: TGTGCCAGCAGCCAAGATCCCCGGGAGATGCATTTT. Translating gives CASSQDPREMHF.

The chain joins TRBV9 to TRBJ1-6, with D possibly being TRBD1 (5 bases). Deletions cut 4 bases from V and 7 bases from J, with 12 bases between. CDR3 length: 14 amino acids. Germline lookup yields CDR1 SGDLS and CDR2 YYNGEE. The CDR3 nucleotides are TGTGCCAGCAGCCCCGGACAAGGCAATTCACCCCTCCACTTT. Protein: CASSPGQGNSPLHF.

In this sample, this clone turned up once. The chain couples TRBV5-4 to TRBJ1-6; TRBD1 matches at 11 bases. Losses at the gene ends were 3 bases for V and 0 bases for J; bases not matched to a gene: 5. This CDR3 spans 18 amino acids. Germline V CDR1 and CDR2: SGHNT, YYREEE (reference sequence). CDR3 sequence reads: CASSSPGTGGSYNSPLHF. The CDR3, as DNA: TGTGCCAGCAGCTCACCTGGGACAGGGGGCTCCTATAATTCACCCCTCCACTTT.

This clone was picked up a small number of times. The chain recombines TRBV19 with TRBJ1-4; no reliable D call. This CDR3 spans 13 amino acids. V gave up 3 bases and J gave up 7 bases, with 9 bases separating them. The germline gives CDR1 LNHDA, CDR2 SQIVND (reference sequence). Here the CDR3 reads CASSMGGGEKLFF. DNA for the CDR3: TGTGCCAGTAGTATGGGAGGTGGTGAAAAACTGTTTTTT.

CDR3 DNA: TGTGCCACCAGTGACGGAAGGGGACTAGCGGACAATGAGCAGTTCTTC. Protein: CATSDGRGLADNEQFF. V usage is TRBV24-1 and J usage is TRBJ2-1, with TRBD2 identical over 11 bases. Germline V gene sequence: CDR1 KGHDR, CDR2 SFDVKD. This CDR3 has 16 residues. With V trimmed by 4 bases and J by 5 bases, 6 bases remained unmatched.

The CDR3 is CASSHTLGGPYGYTF. CDR3 in DNA: TGCGCCAGCAGCCATACATTGGGGGGGCCCTATGGCTACACCTTC. The gene calls are TRBV4-1 and TRBJ1-2, with D tentatively TRBD1 (6 bases). Between the trimmed V and J ends, which lost 3 bases and 4 bases, there was a span of 15 bases. Germline CDR1 reads MGHRA; CDR2 reads YSYEKL. CDR3 length: 15 amino acids.

The rearrangement links TRBV4-3 to TRBJ2-7; 8 bases map to TRBD2. Germline V gene lookup returns CDR1 LGHNA and CDR2 YSLEER. The junction had 1 base not matched to a gene; V was cut back by 1 base and J by 5 bases. CDR3 length: 13 amino acids. As DNA, the CDR3 is TGCGCCAGCAGCCAAGCGGGGGGGGACGAGCAGTACTTC. Translated, it gives CASSQAGGDEQYF.

This sequence joins TRBV18 and TRBJ2-2, with 9 bases lining up with TRBD2. The trim removed 3 bases at V and 2 bases at J, leaving 10 bases unmatched. CDR3 length: 18 residues. Germline values: CDR1 KGHSH, CDR2 LQKENI. CDR3 DNA: TGTGCCAGCTCACCTATGACTAGCGGAGAGATAAACACCGGGGAGCTGTTTTTT. It specifies CASSPMTSGEINTGELFF.